The rows below give T cell receptor beta chains drawn from one sample of a study of identical twins. TCRdb re-derived calls from the 5' RACE reads in MiXCR, one entry per CDR3 protein. The sample holds hundreds of thousands of distinct CDR3 sequences, around 6.9% seen once. This sample was also put to use in a study of yellow fever vaccine responses in identical twins.

Sequencing was carried out using memory (CD45RO+) T cells sorted from blood. The receptor set was obtained from a woman between 18 and 29 years old in good health. Both conserved end residues are part of each CDR3. A D gene is named only where the DNA matches it firmly. Rows give clone size only sometimes, using once, few, many, or a class for an expanded clone.

d_gene,j_gene,abundance,v_gene,CDR3aa,CDR3nt
TRBD1,TRBJ1-6,many,TRBV28,CASSLGRGRSPLHF,TGTGCCAGCAGTTTGGGCAGGGGGCGGTCACCCCTCCACTTT
NA,TRBJ2-7,many,TRBV7-2,CASSLDERPSYEQYF,TGTGCCAGCAGCTTAGACGAGAGACCCTCCTACGAGCAGTACTTC
TRBD1,TRBJ2-7,few,TRBV20-1,CSARDLRQGTHEQYF,TGCAGTGCTAGAGATCTGAGACAGGGCACCCACGAGCAGTACTTC
TRBD2,TRBJ2-5,many,TRBV24-1,CATSAGGQETQYF,TGTGCCACCAGTGCCGGGGGGCAAGAGACCCAGTACTTC
TRBD1,TRBJ1-4,NA,TRBV2,CASTFRQGTNEKLFF,TGTGCCAGCACCTTCCGACAGGGGACTAATGAAAAACTGTTTTTT
NA,TRBJ2-7,NA,TRBV10-1,CASSEEVRGYEQYF,TGCGCCAGCAGTGAGGAGGTCAGAGGCTACGAGCAGTACTTC
NA,TRBJ2-7,few,TRBV11-2,CASSNSGLLYEQYF,TGTGCCAGCAGCAACTCGGGACTCCTCTACGAGCAGTACTTC
NA,TRBJ1-2,many,TRBV29-1,CSVDVGGNYGYTF,TGCAGCGTTGATGTGGGGGGGAACTATGGCTACACCTTC
TRBD2,TRBJ2-7,many,TRBV5-1,CASSLVTSGSYEQYF,TGCGCCAGCAGCTTGGTGACTAGCGGGAGTTACGAGCAGTACTTC
NA,TRBJ2-1,NA,TRBV4-3,CASSQDRSAGVYNEQFF,TGCGCCAGCAGCCAAGATCGGTCGGCGGGCGTGTACAATGAGCAGTTCTTC
NA,TRBJ1-2,many,TRBV4-1,CASSQDETGRYGYTF,TGCGCCAGCAGCCAAGACGAGACAGGTCGATATGGCTACACCTTC
NA,TRBJ2-1,NA,TRBV10-3,CAISEADPSGNEQFF,TGTGCCATCAGTGAGGCCGACCCCTCGGGTAATGAGCAGTTCTTC
NA,TRBJ1-4,NA,TRBV20-1,CSARSKGTSEKLFF,TGCAGTGCTAGAAGTAAGGGGACATCTGAAAAACTGTTTTTT
NA,TRBJ2-7,NA,TRBV7-2,CASSRVGPGEQYF,TGTGCCAGCAGCCGGGTGGGGCCGGGGGAGCAGTACTTC
NA,TRBJ1-5,many,TRBV5-1,CASSPGSNNQPQHF,TGCGCCAGCAGCCCGGGCAGCAACAATCAGCCCCAGCATTTT
TRBD1,TRBJ1-2,few,TRBV3-1,CASSQGTVVNYGYTF,TGTGCCAGCAGCCAGGGGACAGTAGTTAACTATGGCTACACCTTC
NA,TRBJ2-1,few,TRBV2,CASSEGVVRNNEQFF,TGTGCCAGCAGTGAAGGGGTAGTCAGAAACAATGAGCAGTTCTTC